The 22 T cell receptor beta chains reported below all come from one sample, sequenced in a study of blood T cell repertoires in COVID-19. Clones were sequenced by immunoSEQ multiplex PCR, and TCRdb holds only the in-frame ones, with some missing. This table holds under 150,000 clones, around 85% found once. Sequencing input: peripheral blood. Receptor source: a human donor in a cohort sampled during active COVID-19.

This chain links TRBV10-3 with TRBJ2-7; D might be TRBD2 (5 bases). The germline V gene encodes CDR1 ENHRY and CDR2 SYGVKD. V lost 4 bases and J lost 1, with 8 bases in between. CDR3 size: 13 residues. In nucleotides, the CDR3 is TGTGCCATCAGTGGGGGAGTTTCCTACGAGCAGTACGTC. Translated, it gives CAISGGVSYEQYV.

The CDR3 nucleotides read TGTGCCAGCAGCTTGGACAGCTTAGTTGGGAATGGCTACACCTTC. It codes for CASSLDSLVGNGYTF. The chain joins TRBV7-8 to TRBJ1-2, with D possibly TRBD1 on 6 matching bases. Looked up from germline, CDR1 is SGHVS and CDR2 is FQNEAQ. The CDR3 has 15 amino acids. V was cut by 3 bases and J by 6 bases, with 17 bases left in between.

The chain combines TRBV19 with TRBJ2-1, with unresolved D. CDR3 length: 13 amino acids. Germline loops: CDR1 LNHDA, CDR2 SQIVND (reference sequence). V was cut by 3 bases and J by 6 bases, with 9 bases left in between. As DNA, the CDR3 is TGTGCCAGTAGTATCGAACTTCCCAATGAGCAGTTCTTC. Translating it yields CASSIELPNEQFF.

The chain couples TRBV5-6 to TRBJ1-4; D remains unclear. CDR3 length: 15 amino acids. Per the germline V gene, CDR1 is SGHDT and CDR2 is YYEEEE. V lost 0 bases and J lost 2, with 8 bases in between. CDR3 sequence: CASSLVTRTNEKLFF. Here the CDR3 DNA reads TGTGCCAGCAGCTTGGTTACGAGGACTAATGAAAAACTGTTTTTT.

V and J are TRBV5-1 and TRBJ2-3; perhaps TRBD2 as D (6 bases). The length of the CDR3 is 16 residues. CDR1 SGHRS and CDR2 YFSETQ come from the germline V gene. The V gene lost 4 bases and the J gene lost 0 bases, with 15 bases spanning the gap. The CDR3 DNA is TGCGCCAGCAGCATGATGCCGGGGGTTAGCACAGATACGCAGTATTTT. This gives the protein CASSMMPGVSTDTQYF.

J is TRBJ2-5 and V is TRBV11-3; a weak D match, TRBD1 (6 bases). The V and J ends lost 4 bases and 2 bases respectively, with 14 bases between them. This CDR3 region has 15 residues. The germline V gene has CDR1 SGHNT and CDR2 YENEEA. DNA for the CDR3: TGTGCCAGCAGCTCTAGTTCAGGGGATCAAGAGACCCAGTACTTC. Its protein is CASSSSSGDQETQYF.

The chain combines TRBV5-1 with TRBJ2-3; D remains unclear. The CDR3 spans 12 residues. V was pared by 3 bases and J by 5 bases, with 7 bases between. In germline, CDR1 is SGHRS, CDR2 YFSETQ. CDR3 sequence (DNA): TGCGCCAGCAGCTCCCGAGGAGATACGCAGTATTTT. Protein: CASSSRGDTQYF. Full variable domain (remainder filled in from reference TRBV5-1 and TRBJ2-3): KAGVTQTPRYLIKTRGQQVTLSCSPISGHRSVSWYQQTPGQGLQFLFEYFSETQRNKGNFPGRFSGRQFSNSRSEMNVSTLELGDSALYLCASSSRGDTQYFGPGTRLTVL.

The chain couples TRBV18 to TRBJ1-2; TRBD1 matches at 7 bases. Germline CDR1 KGHSH, CDR2 LQKENI. With 3 bases clipped from V and 5 bases from J, the junction kept 6 bases outside the gene matches. This CDR3 has 14 amino acids. CDR3 DNA sequence: TGTGCCAGCTCACCCACGGACAGGTTATATGGCTACACCTTC. Encoded protein: CASSPTDRLYGYTF.

The V gene is TRBV9, the J gene TRBJ2-3; D not certain. Germline CDR1 is SGDLS and CDR2 is YYNGEE. CDR3 length: 14 amino acids. With 4 bases removed from V and 5 bases from J, the gap between germline ends came to 14 bases. The CDR3 is CASSSTDPGDTQYF. The CDR3 nucleotides are TGTGCCAGCAGCTCAACAGACCCTGGAGATACGCAGTATTTT.

The J gene is TRBJ2-7, the V gene TRBV5-1, with TRBD2 identical over 11 bases. The V segment lost 7 bases and the J segment 2 bases; nucleotides outside the gene matches: 8. Looked up from germline, CDR1 is SGHRS and CDR2 is YFSETQ. CDR3 length: 15 residues. CDR3 amino acids: CASRPGTSGTYEQYF. For the CDR3, the DNA is TGCGCCAGCCGTCCTGGGACTAGCGGTACCTACGAGCAGTACTTC. Filled out from reference TRBV5-1 and TRBJ2-7, the complete variable domain reads KAGVTQTPRYLIKTRGQQVTLSCSPISGHRSVSWYQQTPGQGLQFLFEYFSETQRNKGNFPGRFSGRQFSNSRSEMNVSTLELGDSALYLCASRPGTSGTYEQYFGPGTRLTVT.

This chain links TRBV6-1 with TRBJ2-3; TRBD1 agrees at 9 bases. The CDR3 totals 15 residues. V was pared by 3 bases and J by 3 bases, with 4 bases of the junction left unmatched. CDR1 is MNHNS, CDR2 SASEGT, per germline. The CDR3 region has the DNA TGTGCCAGCAGTGAGGTGGACAGGGGAACAGATACGCAGTATTTT. It specifies CASSEVDRGTDTQYF.

There are many counts of this clone. The V and J genes are TRBV9 and TRBJ2-1; 10 nucleotides line up with TRBD1. This CDR3 has 15 residues. Germline V gives CDR1 SGDLS, CDR2 YYNGEE. V was pared by 3 bases and J by 9 bases, with 9 bases of the junction left unmatched. CDR3 in amino acids: CASSGRDRGLSEQFF. CDR3 coding DNA: TGTGCCAGCAGCGGCCGGGACAGGGGTCTAAGTGAGCAGTTCTTC.

CDR3 nucleotide sequence: TGCAGCGTTGCCCCGGGACAGATGAGGACTGAAGCTTTCTTT. Translation: CSVAPGQMRTEAFF. The chain employs TRBV29-1 and TRBJ1-1; TRBD1 matches at 7 bases. In germline, CDR1 is SQVTM, CDR2 ANQGSEA. This CDR3 has 14 residues. Trimming cost V 4 bases and J 5 bases; bases outside gene matches: 10. Looking up the rest from reference TRBV29-1 and TRBJ1-1 gives the full variable domain: SAVISQKPSRDICQRGTSLTIQCQVDSQVTMMFWYRQQPGQSLTLIATANQGSEATYESGFVIDKFPISRPNLTFSTLTVSNMSPEDSSIYLCSVAPGQMRTEAFFGQGTRLTVV.

The chain combines TRBV2 with TRBJ1-1, with D perhaps matching TRBD1 (6 bases). V lost 6 bases, J lost 4 bases, and 15 bases lay in between. This CDR3 is built from 14 residues. Germline V gene sequence: CDR1 SNHLY, CDR2 FYNNEI. The CDR3 nucleotides read TGTGCCAGCAGCATTAGGACAGCTACCACTGAAGCTTTCTTT. This codes for CASSIRTATTEAFF.

V and J are TRBV25-1 and TRBJ2-7, with 10 nucleotides matching TRBD2. The CDR3 covers 15 residues. V shed 10 bases, J shed 7 bases, and the junction held 16 bases outside the gene matches. Germline V gene data show CDR1 as MGHDK and CDR2 as SYGVNS. The CDR3 here is CATRSSGGDLAEQYF. CDR3 coding DNA: TGTGCCACACGGTCTAGCGGGGGAGACCTCGCGGAGCAGTACTTC.

CDR3 coding DNA: TGCGCCAGCAGCTTGGAGGGACAGGGAGGCATAGACACTGAAGCTTTCTTT. As protein: CASSLEGQGGIDTEAFF. The J gene is TRBJ1-1, the V gene TRBV5-1; 9 bases are a match to TRBD1. Germline V lookup: CDR1 SGHRS, CDR2 YFSETQ. J lost 3 bases, V lost 0 bases, and 9 bases had no gene match. CDR3 length: 17 amino acids.

The genes are TRBV5-4 and TRBJ1-2, with 10 bases lining up with TRBD1. V lost 4 bases, J lost 5 bases, and 5 bases stayed unmatched. Per germline, CDR1 SGHNT and CDR2 YYREEE (reference sequence). The CDR3 runs to 14 residues. Written as DNA, the CDR3 is TGTGCCAGCAGCCCAGGGACAGGGGTGTATGGCTACACCTTC. Its protein product is CASSPGTGVYGYTF.

This clone was seen more than once but under ten times. The rearrangement links TRBV7-2 to TRBJ2-3, with TRBD2 as a possible D gene (6 bases). This CDR3 contains 16 residues. V was trimmed by 0 bases and J by 4 bases, leaving 14 bases between them. Looked up from germline, CDR1 is SGHTA and CDR2 is FQGNSA. CDR3 in amino acids: CASSLAGGIYADTQYF. In DNA, the CDR3 is TGTGCCAGCAGCTTAGCGGGCGGGATATATGCAGATACGCAGTATTTT.

CDR3 amino acids: CASSWGGPGTSGGNNEQFF. CDR3 sequence (DNA): TGTGCCAGCAGCTGGGGAGGCCCCGGGACTAGCGGGGGGAACAATGAGCAGTTCTTC. J is TRBJ2-1 and V is TRBV3-1 (or the pseudogene TRBV3-2), with 15 nucleotides matching TRBD2. The CDR3 extends over 19 amino acids. Trimming at V came to 5 bases and at J to 5 bases, leaving 13 bases not matched to a gene. Per the germline V gene, CDR1 is LGHDT and CDR2 is YNNKEL (reference sequence).

The DNA of the CDR3 is TGTGCCAGCAGCCCAGGACTAGCGGGTGGGGGGGAGACCCAGTACTTC. Amino acids: CASSPGLAGGGETQYF. The chain recombines TRBV5-4 with TRBJ2-5; TRBD2 agrees at 11 bases. This CDR3 has 16 amino acids. Trimming removed 4 bases from V and 5 bases from J; junction bases left unmatched: 10. The V gene's germline CDR1 is SGHNT and CDR2 YYREEE (reference sequence).

V is TRBV12-3 or TRBV12-4 and J is TRBJ1-6; possible D gene TRBD1, 6 bases. The CDR3 has 11 residues. Trimming took off 1 base at V and 16 bases at J, with 8 bases between the two ends. The CDR3 loop is CASSLGTALHF. CDR3 in DNA: TGTGCCAGCAGTTTAGGGACAGCTCTCCACTTT.

This clone was seen a single time. The V gene is TRBV5-1, the J gene TRBJ2-2; a weak D match, TRBD2 (6 bases). The ends were cut back, 5 bases at V and 7 bases at J, with 18 bases in the middle. Germline loops: CDR1 SGHRS, CDR2 YFSETQ. CDR3 size: 15 residues. This chain's CDR3 is CASSLTSPIIGELFF. The CDR3 DNA sequence: TGCGCCAGCAGTCTGACTAGTCCCATCATCGGGGAGCTGTTTTTT.